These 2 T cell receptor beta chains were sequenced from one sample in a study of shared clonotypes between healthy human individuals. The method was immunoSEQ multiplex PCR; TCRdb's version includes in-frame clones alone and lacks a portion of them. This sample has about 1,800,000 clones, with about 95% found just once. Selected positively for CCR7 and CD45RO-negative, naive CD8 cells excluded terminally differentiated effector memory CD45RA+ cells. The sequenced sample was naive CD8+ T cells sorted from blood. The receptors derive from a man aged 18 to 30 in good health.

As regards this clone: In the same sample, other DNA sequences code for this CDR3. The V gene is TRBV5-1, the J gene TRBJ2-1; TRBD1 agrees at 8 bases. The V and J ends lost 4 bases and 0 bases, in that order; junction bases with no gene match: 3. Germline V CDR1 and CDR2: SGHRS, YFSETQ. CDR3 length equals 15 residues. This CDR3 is CASSLGQGSYNEQFF. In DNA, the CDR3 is TGCGCCAGCAGCCTAGGACAGGGCTCCTACAATGAGCAGTTCTTC.

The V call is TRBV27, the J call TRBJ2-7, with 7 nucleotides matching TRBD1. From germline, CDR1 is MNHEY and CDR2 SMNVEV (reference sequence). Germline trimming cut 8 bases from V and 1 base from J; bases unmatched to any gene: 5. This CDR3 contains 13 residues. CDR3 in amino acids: CASGSTGSYEQYF. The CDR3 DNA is TGTGCCAGCGGATCGACAGGGTCCTACGAGCAGTACTTC.